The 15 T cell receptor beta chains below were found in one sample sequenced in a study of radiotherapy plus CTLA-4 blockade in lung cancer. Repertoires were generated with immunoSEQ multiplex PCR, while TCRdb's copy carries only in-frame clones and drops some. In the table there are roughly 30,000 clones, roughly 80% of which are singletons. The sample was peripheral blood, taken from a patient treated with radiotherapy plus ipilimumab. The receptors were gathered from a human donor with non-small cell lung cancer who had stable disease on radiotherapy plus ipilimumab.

The CDR3, as DNA: TGCGCCAGCAGTGCAGGTTATGGCTACACCTTC. Its translation is CASSAGYGYTF. V and J are TRBV10-1 and TRBJ1-2; D uncertain. Germline V gene sequence: CDR1 WNHNN, CDR2 SYGVQD (reference sequence). This CDR3 spans 11 amino acids. V lost 4 bases, J lost 5 bases, and 5 bases lay in between.

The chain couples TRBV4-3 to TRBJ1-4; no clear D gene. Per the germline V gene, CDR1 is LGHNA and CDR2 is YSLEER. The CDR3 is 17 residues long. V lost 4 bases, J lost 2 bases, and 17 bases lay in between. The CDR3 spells CASSPRPFGETNEKLFF. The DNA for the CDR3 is TGCGCCAGCAGCCCCCGGCCTTTTGGGGAGACTAATGAAAAACTGTTTTTT.

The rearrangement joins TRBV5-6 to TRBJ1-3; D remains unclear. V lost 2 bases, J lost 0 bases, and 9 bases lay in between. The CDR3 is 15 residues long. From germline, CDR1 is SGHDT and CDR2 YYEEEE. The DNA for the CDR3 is TGTGCCAGCAGCTTCGGGCTGATCTCTGGAAACACCATATATTTT. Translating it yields CASSFGLISGNTIYF.

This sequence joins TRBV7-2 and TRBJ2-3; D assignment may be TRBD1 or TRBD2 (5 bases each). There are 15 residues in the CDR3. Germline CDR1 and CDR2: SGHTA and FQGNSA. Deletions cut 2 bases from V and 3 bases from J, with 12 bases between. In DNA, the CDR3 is TGTGCCAGCAGCTTATCAGGGAGACGAACAGATACGCAGTATTTT. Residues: CASSLSGRRTDTQYF.

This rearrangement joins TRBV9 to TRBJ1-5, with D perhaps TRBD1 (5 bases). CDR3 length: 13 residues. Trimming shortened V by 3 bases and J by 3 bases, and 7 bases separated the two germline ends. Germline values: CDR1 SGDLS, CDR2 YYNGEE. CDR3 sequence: CASSGGVNQPQHF. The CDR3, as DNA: TGTGCCAGCAGCGGAGGGGTCAATCAGCCCCAGCATTTT.

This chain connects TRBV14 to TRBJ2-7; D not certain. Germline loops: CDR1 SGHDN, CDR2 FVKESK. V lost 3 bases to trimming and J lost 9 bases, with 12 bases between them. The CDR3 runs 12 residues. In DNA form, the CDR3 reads TGTGCCAGCAGCCAGACGTCAAATCGGCAGTACGTC. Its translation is CASSQTSNRQYV.

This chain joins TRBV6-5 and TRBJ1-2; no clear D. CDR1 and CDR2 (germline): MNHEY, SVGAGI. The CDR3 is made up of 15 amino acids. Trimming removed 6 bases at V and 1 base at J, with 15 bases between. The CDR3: CASRPDVDLNYGYTF. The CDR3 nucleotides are TGTGCCAGCAGGCCCGACGTTGACCTTAACTATGGCTACACCTTC.

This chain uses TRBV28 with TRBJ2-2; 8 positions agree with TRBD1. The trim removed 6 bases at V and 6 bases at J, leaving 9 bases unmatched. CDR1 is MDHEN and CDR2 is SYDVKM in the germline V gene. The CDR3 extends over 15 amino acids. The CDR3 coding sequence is TGTGCCAGCAGCCAACAGGGGGATTGGGCCGGGGAGCTGTTTTTT. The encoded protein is CASSQQGDWAGELFF.

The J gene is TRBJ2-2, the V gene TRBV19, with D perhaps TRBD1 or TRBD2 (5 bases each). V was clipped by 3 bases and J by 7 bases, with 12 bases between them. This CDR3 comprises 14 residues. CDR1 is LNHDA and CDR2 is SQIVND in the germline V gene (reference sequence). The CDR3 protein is CASSMRGDSGELFF. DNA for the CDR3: TGTGCCAGTAGTATGAGGGGTGATAGCGGGGAGCTGTTTTTT. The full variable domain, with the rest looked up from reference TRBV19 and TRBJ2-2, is DGGITQSPKYLFRKEGQNVTLSCEQNLNHDAMYWYRQDPGQGLRLIYYSQIVNDFQKGDIAEGYSVSREKKESFPLTVTSAQKNPTAFYLCASSMRGDSGELFFGEGSRLTVL.

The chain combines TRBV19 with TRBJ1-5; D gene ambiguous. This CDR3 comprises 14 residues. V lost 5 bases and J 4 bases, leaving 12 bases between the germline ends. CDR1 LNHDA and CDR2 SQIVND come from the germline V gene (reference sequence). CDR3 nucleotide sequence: TGTGCCAGTAGTTTTCGACCGATTAATCAGCCCCAGCATTTT. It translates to CASSFRPINQPQHF.

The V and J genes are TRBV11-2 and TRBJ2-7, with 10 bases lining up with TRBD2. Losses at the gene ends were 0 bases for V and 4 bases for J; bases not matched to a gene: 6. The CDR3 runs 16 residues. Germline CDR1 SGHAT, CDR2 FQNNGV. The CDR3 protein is CASSLEGSGGRYEQYF. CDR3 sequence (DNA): TGTGCCAGCAGCTTAGAGGGTAGCGGGGGGAGATACGAGCAGTACTTC.

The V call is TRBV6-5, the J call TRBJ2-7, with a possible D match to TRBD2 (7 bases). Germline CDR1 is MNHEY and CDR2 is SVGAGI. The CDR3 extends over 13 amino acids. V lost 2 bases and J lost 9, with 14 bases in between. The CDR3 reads CASSYIVGGLQYV. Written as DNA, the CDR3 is TGTGCCAGCAGTTACATAGTGGGGGGGCTGCAGTACGTC.

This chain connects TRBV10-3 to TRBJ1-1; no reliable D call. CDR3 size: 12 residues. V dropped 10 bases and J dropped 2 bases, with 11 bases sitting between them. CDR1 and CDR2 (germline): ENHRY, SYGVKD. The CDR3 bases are TGTGCCACTAGGCTTCAAAACACTGAAGCTTTCTTT. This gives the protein CATRLQNTEAFF.

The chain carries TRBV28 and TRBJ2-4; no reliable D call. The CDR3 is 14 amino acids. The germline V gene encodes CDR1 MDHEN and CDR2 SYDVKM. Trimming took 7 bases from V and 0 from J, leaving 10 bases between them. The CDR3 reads CASNAALAKNIQYF. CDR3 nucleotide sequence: TGTGCCAGCAACGCAGCCTTAGCCAAAAACATTCAGTACTTC.

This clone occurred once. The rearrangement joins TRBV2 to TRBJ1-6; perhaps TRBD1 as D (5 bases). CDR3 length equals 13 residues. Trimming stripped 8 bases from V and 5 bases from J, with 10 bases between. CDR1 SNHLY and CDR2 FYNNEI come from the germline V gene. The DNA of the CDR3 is TGTGCCAGCCGGGCGACAGATAATTCACCCCTCCACTTT. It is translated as CASRATDNSPLHF.